The TCR beta chain described here comes from a study of blood T cell repertoires in COVID-19. In the study overall: Samples representing acute and convalescent COVID-19 were sourced from the United States, Italy and Spain. From T cells, B-cell-depleted T cells, or PBMCs came the material, which was cDNA or gDNA.

Trimming took 0 bases from V and 2 from J, leaving 7 bases between them. This CDR3 region has 14 residues. Germline lookup yields CDR1 SGHRS and CDR2 YFSETQ. Authors' methods: The assay estimated nucleated cells by amplifying reference gene primers. Using immunoSEQ multiplex PCR, the repertoire was profiled, and TCRdb retains in-frame clones only, with some absent. V and J calls and clone size are given by that table; D and trimming were obtained from the DNA. Here the sample spans approximately 90,000 clones, 75% to 80% being singletons. During active infection, Seattle patients enrolled and were then monitored through disease.

This chain connects TRBV5-1 to TRBJ2-3; a weak D match, TRBD2 (6 bases). This receptor was identified in a man between 65 and 85 years old with COVID-19, enrolled during active disease. The sample comprised peripheral blood. DNA of the CDR3: TGCGCCAGCAGCTTGGGGGACTTCACAGATACGCAGTATTTT. Protein: CASSLGDFTDTQYF.